A single sample gave rise to the 25 T cell receptor beta chains below, sequenced in a study of blood T cells in healthy people across ages. Combining a sample-barcoded 5' primer with a J-beta primer mix, a second PCR ran for roughly 7 to 12 cycles. TCRdb passed the 5' RACE reads through MiXCR, listing each CDR3 protein once. This sample has approximately 940,000 distinct CDR3 sequences, with around 48% found just once. Sequencing was done on a sample of blood. Every receptor here comes from a man younger than 45 in good health.

This clonotype was detected ten times or more. The chain uses TRBV7-2 and TRBJ2-5; D is ambiguous. The ends were cut back, 0 bases at V and 2 bases at J, with 10 bases in the middle. Germline V gives CDR1 SGHTA, CDR2 FQGNSA. This CDR3 comprises 15 residues. The CDR3 DNA follows: TGTGCCAGCAGCTTAGCGGCCCGGCGTCAAGAGACCCAGTACTTC. Amino acid sequence: CASSLAARRQETQYF.

The chain carries TRBV6-6 and TRBJ2-2, with 7 bases lining up with TRBD2. The germline gives CDR1 MNHNY, CDR2 SVGAGI (reference sequence). The CDR3 covers 14 residues. The V gene end was trimmed by 5 bases and the J gene end by 2 bases; junction bases not matched to a gene: 2. The CDR3 is CASSGDYNTGELFF. As DNA, the CDR3 is TGTGCCAGCAGTGGGGACTATAACACCGGGGAGCTGTTTTTT.

The J gene is TRBJ2-6, the V gene TRBV6-2 or TRBV6-3; D gene unclear. Germline values: CDR1 MNHEY, CDR2 SVGEGT. V lost 6 bases to trimming and J lost 0 bases, with 12 bases between them. The CDR3 has 16 residues. CDR3 DNA sequence: TGTGCCAGCAGGTCCTCGGTCCGCTCTGGGGCCAACGTCCTGACTTTC. It yields the protein CASRSSVRSGANVLTF.

The chain employs TRBV7-9 and TRBJ2-5, with 11 bases matching TRBD2. The CDR3 length is 19 residues. With V trimmed by 5 bases and J by 5 bases, 19 bases remained unmatched. Germline V CDR1 and CDR2: SEHNR, FQNEAQ (reference sequence). The CDR3 DNA sequence: TGTGCCAGCAGCACGACGTCGTCCCGGACTAGCGGGTTGTTGGAGACCCAGTACTTC. Translating it yields CASSTTSSRTSGLLETQYF.

The CDR3 protein is CSARDLFRQPQHF. The CDR3 coding sequence is TGCAGTGCTAGAGATTTGTTTCGTCAGCCCCAGCATTTT. The chain links TRBV20-1 to TRBJ1-5; no clear D. In germline, CDR1 is DFQATT, CDR2 SNEGSKA (reference sequence). Trimming pared 0 bases from V and 6 bases from J, leaving 9 bases between. This CDR3 is built from 13 residues.

Only a few counts were recorded for this clonotype. The chain employs TRBV9 and TRBJ2-4; 10 bases are a match to TRBD1. Germline values: CDR1 SGDLS, CDR2 YYNGEE. With V trimmed by 3 bases and J by 8 bases, 5 bases remained unmatched. This CDR3 region has 14 residues. This CDR3 reads CASSATGTGDIQYF. As DNA, the CDR3 is TGTGCCAGCAGCGCGACCGGGACAGGGGACATTCAGTACTTC.

Only one count was recorded for this clonotype. The chain couples TRBV2 to TRBJ2-3; 9 bases match TRBD1. The CDR3 is 15 residues long. J was trimmed by 6 bases and V by 3 bases; bases with no gene match: 7. Germline CDR1 is SNHLY and CDR2 is FYNNEI. The CDR3 DNA reads as TGTGCCAGCAGTGACGTAAGGACAGGGGTTGATACGCAGTATTTT. Its protein is CASSDVRTGVDTQYF.

The rearrangement uses TRBV6-5 and TRBJ2-7; D is perhaps TRBD1 or TRBD2 (5 bases each). Looked up from germline, CDR1 is MNHEY and CDR2 is SVGAGI. Trimming took off 6 bases at V and 3 bases at J, with 15 bases between the two ends. The CDR3 is made up of 14 amino acids. Written as DNA, the CDR3 is TGTGCCAGCAGCTCCGGGACGGTAGGCTACGAGCAGTACTTC. The encoded protein is CASSSGTVGYEQYF.

In this sample, this clonotype turned up many times. The chain combines TRBV4-1 with TRBJ2-1; D assignment may be TRBD1 or TRBD2 (6 bases each). V lost 0 bases and J lost 5, with 17 bases in between. CDR1 MGHRA and CDR2 YSYEKL come from the germline V gene. This CDR3 is built from 17 residues. CDR3 sequence (DNA): TGCGCCAGCAGCCAAGACTTGTGGGGGGCGCGGAACAATGAGCAGTTCTTC. Protein: CASSQDLWGARNNEQFF.

This chain links TRBV13 with TRBJ2-1, with 8 bases fitting TRBD1. Germline-derived CDR1 and CDR2 are PRHDT and FYEKMQ (reference sequence). V was pared by 0 bases and J by 10 bases, with 11 bases of the junction left unmatched. The CDR3 has 16 residues. The CDR3 is CASSLGAGQGAREQFF. The CDR3 coding sequence is TGTGCCAGCAGCTTAGGGGCGGGCCAGGGGGCAAGGGAGCAGTTCTTC.

This chain uses TRBV18 with TRBJ1-2; 8 bases fit TRBD1. CDR3 length: 15 amino acids. CDR1 and CDR2 (germline): KGHSH, LQKENI. With 2 bases clipped from V and 1 base from J, the junction kept 3 bases outside the gene matches. The CDR3 bases are TGTGCCAGCTCACCAGTACAGGGGGTTAACTATGGCTACACCTTC. Translating gives CASSPVQGVNYGYTF.

J is TRBJ2-2 and V is TRBV21-1. TRBV21-1 is classified as a pseudogene. CDR3 length: 15 residues. CDR3 in amino acids: CASSEVAVFTGELFF. The DNA for the CDR3 is TGTGCCAGCAGCGAAGTAGCAGTTTTTACCGGGGAGCTGTTTTTT.

To note about this clonotype: A much larger clone differs by one base, so this may be a read error. In DNA form, the CDR3 reads TGTGCCAGCAGCTTGGTCGCAGGCTCCTACAATGAGCAGTACTTC. Amino acid sequence: CASSLVAGSYNEQYF. The chain joins TRBV5-4 to TRBJ2-1; D call uncertain. The last part of the DNA fits TRBJ2-7 better; the J call may be wrong. There are 15 residues in the CDR3. Germline V gene lookup returns CDR1 SGHNT and CDR2 YYREEE (reference sequence).

This clonotype was counted between two and nine times. The chain uses TRBV2 and TRBJ1-1, with 11 positions matching TRBD1. The CDR3 is made up of 15 amino acids. CDR1 and CDR2 (germline): SNHLY, FYNNEI. The V and J ends lost 7 bases and 4 bases, in that order; junction bases with no gene match: 8. The CDR3 sequence is CASMGTGGHSTEAFF. For the CDR3, the DNA is TGTGCCAGCATGGGGACAGGGGGGCATAGCACTGAAGCTTTCTTT.

Concerning this clonotype: The junction shows a germline mismatch at one end, possibly a read error. The CDR3: CVSSGTGETYEQYF. The CDR3 coding sequence is TGTGTCAGCAGTGGGACAGGGGAAACCTACGAGCAGTACTTC. The gene calls are TRBV12-3 or TRBV12-4 and TRBJ2-4; 10 bases fit TRBD1. TRBJ2-7 explains the end of the DNA better; the J call may be wrong. This CDR3 contains 14 residues.

Only one count was recorded for this clonotype. The chain couples TRBV4-3 to TRBJ2-2; D possibly corresponds to TRBD1 (6 bases). Trimming shortened V by 5 bases and J by 11 bases, and 12 bases separated the two germline ends. Germline assignment: CDR1 LGHNA and CDR2 YSLEER. This CDR3 has 12 residues. CDR3 sequence (DNA): TGCGCCAGCAGCTGCTGGGGGCATGAGCTGTTTTTT. Translating it yields CASSCWGHELFF.

This rearrangement joins TRBV20-1 to TRBJ2-7; possible D gene TRBD1, 6 bases. Germline CDR1 and CDR2: DFQATT and SNEGSKA (reference sequence). V dropped 1 base and J dropped 3 bases, with 10 bases sitting between them. This CDR3 comprises 13 residues. The DNA of the CDR3 is TGCAGTGCTAGAGCCTGGACAGTCTACGAGCAGTACTTC. This gives the protein CSARAWTVYEQYF.

This clonotype has just one count. The rearrangement joins TRBV10-3 to TRBJ2-2; D possibly corresponds to TRBD1 (7 bases). Germline CDR1 and CDR2: ENHRY and SYGVKD. Trimming took 7 bases from V and 5 from J, leaving 17 bases between them. The CDR3 consists of 15 residues. The CDR3 is CAIKQGGQSTGELFF. DNA of the CDR3: TGTGCCATCAAGCAGGGGGGACAGAGTACCGGGGAGCTGTTTTTT.

The rearrangement uses TRBV7-2 and TRBJ2-7; 9 nucleotides agree with TRBD2. J was trimmed by 6 bases and V by 5 bases; bases with no gene match: 11. The CDR3 totals 15 residues. Germline V gene lookup returns CDR1 SGHTA and CDR2 FQGNSA. CDR3 region: CASSPAPAGGFEQYF. For the CDR3, the DNA is TGTGCCAGCAGCCCGGCCCCAGCGGGGGGCTTCGAGCAGTACTTC.

This sequence joins TRBV6-5 and TRBJ2-1; weak D call: TRBD2 (6 bases). V was trimmed by 6 bases and J by 10 bases, leaving 16 bases between them. Germline CDR1 is MNHEY and CDR2 is SVGAGI. This CDR3 is 13 amino acids long. CDR3 residues: CASSRRDRGEQFF. As DNA, the CDR3 is TGTGCCAGCAGCCGAAGGGACCGGGGGGAGCAGTTCTTC.

V gene TRBV27 combines with J gene TRBJ1-2; D ambiguous. Germline CDR1 reads MNHEY; CDR2 reads SMNVEV (reference sequence). CDR3 length equals 15 residues. V dropped 8 bases and J dropped 0 bases, with 16 bases sitting between them. The CDR3 region is CASHPLGYSNYGYTF. The CDR3 region has the DNA TGTGCCAGCCACCCTCTGGGGTATTCTAACTATGGCTACACCTTC.

This chain links TRBV10-3 with TRBJ2-2, with D possibly being TRBD1 (6 bases). Per germline, CDR1 ENHRY and CDR2 SYGVKD. The CDR3 runs to 15 residues. Trimming took 1 base from V and 3 from J, leaving 9 bases between them. The CDR3 DNA reads TGTGCCATCAGTGAGTTAGCAGGGGACACCGGGGAGCTGTTTTTT. Translated: CAISELAGDTGELFF.

This chain connects TRBV3-1 to TRBJ2-1, with 10 bases aligning to TRBD2. There are 16 residues in the CDR3. CDR1 is LGHDT, CDR2 YNNKEL, per germline (reference sequence). After removal of 1 base from V and 8 bases from J, the junction contained 8 bases not matched to a gene. CDR3 amino acids: CASSQGLAGAVDEQFF. CDR3 DNA sequence: TGTGCCAGCAGCCAAGGGCTAGCGGGGGCAGTCGATGAGCAGTTCTTC.

This clonotype has only a few counts. The chain joins TRBV5-1 to TRBJ1-4; D is unresolved. The germline gives CDR1 SGHRS, CDR2 YFSETQ. CDR3 length equals 15 residues. V was cut by 0 bases and J by 0 bases, with 6 bases left in between. The CDR3 DNA follows: TGCGCCAGCAGCTTGGAGCCTGCAACTAATGAAAAACTGTTTTTT. It codes for CASSLEPATNEKLFF.

There are a few counts of this clonotype. The chain combines TRBV28 with TRBJ2-1, with D perhaps matching TRBD1 (6 bases). Per germline, CDR1 MDHEN and CDR2 SYDVKM. V gave up 6 bases and J gave up 7 bases, with 13 bases separating them. CDR3 length: 13 residues. The CDR3 loop reads CASSRGQRNEQFF. The CDR3 DNA reads TGTGCCAGCAGCCGCGGACAGCGGAATGAGCAGTTCTTC.